This T cell receptor beta chain was sequenced in a study of T cells in tuberculosis. Study-level results: Smaller alpha distances in active tuberculosis partly reflected shorter CDR3-alpha lengths.

In germline, CDR1 is MGHRA, CDR2 YSYEKL. The CDR3 spans 14 residues. The V and J ends lost 1 base and 4 bases respectively, with 10 bases between them. Note on this clone: Its antigen is not identified.

Measured with immunoSEQ multiplex PCR; TCRdb has only the in-frame clones, and not every one. The table has around 35,000 clones, roughly 93% seen once. The rearrangement uses TRBV4-1 and TRBJ1-1; the D is unclear. This receptor was obtained from a donor between 10 and 29 years old with latent tuberculosis or without tuberculosis infection. Sequencing was performed on PBMCs. For the CDR3, the DNA is TGCGCCAGCAGCCAAGCGGGTGAGGGCACTGAAGCTTTCTTT. Translated: CASSQAGEGTEAFF.